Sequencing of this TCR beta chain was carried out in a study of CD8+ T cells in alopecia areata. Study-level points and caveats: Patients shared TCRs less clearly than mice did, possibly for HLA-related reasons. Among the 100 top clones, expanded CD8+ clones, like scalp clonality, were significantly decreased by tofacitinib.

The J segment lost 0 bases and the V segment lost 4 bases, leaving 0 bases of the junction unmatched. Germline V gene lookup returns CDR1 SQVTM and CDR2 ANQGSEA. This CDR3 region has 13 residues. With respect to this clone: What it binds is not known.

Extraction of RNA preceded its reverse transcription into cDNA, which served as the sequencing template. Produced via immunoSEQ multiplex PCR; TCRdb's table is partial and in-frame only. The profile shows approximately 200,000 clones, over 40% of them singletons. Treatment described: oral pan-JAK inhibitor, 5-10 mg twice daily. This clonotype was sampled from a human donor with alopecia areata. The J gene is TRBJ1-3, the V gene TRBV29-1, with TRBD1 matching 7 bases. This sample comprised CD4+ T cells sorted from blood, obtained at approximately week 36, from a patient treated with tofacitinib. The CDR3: CSVGDSSGNTIYF. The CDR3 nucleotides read TGCAGCGTTGGGGACAGCTCTGGAAACACCATATATTTT.